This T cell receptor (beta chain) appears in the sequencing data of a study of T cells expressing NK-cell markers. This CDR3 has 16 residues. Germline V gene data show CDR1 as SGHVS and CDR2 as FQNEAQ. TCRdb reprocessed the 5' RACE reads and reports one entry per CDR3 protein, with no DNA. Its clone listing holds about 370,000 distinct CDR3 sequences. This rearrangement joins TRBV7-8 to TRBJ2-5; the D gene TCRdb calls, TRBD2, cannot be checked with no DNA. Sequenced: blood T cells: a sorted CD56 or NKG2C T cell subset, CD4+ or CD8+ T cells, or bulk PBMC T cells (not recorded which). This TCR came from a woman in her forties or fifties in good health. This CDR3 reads CASSIWTSGLKETQYF.